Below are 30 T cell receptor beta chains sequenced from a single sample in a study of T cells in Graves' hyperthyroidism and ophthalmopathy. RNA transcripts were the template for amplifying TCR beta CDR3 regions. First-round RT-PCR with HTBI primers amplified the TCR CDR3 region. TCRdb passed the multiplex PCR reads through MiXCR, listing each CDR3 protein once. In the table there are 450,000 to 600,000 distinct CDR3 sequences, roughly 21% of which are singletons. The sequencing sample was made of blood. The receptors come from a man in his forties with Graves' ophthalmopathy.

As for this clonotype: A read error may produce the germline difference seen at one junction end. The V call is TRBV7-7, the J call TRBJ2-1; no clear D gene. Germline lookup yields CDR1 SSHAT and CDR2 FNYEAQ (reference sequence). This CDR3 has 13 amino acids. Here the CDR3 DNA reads TGTGCTAGCAGCTTAGGTACAGCGAGTGAGCAGTTCTTC. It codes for CASSLGTASEQFF.

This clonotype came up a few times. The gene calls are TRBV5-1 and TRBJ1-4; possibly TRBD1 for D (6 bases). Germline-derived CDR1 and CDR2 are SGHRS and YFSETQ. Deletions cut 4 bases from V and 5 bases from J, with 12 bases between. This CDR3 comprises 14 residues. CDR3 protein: CASSRTERNEKLFF. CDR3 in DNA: TGCGCCAGCAGCCGGACAGAGCGAAATGAAAAACTGTTTTTT.

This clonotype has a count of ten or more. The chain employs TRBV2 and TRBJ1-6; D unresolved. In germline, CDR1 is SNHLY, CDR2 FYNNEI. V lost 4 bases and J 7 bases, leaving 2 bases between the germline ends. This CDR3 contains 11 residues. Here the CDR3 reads CASSANSPLHF. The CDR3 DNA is TGTGCCAGCAGTGCGAATTCACCCCTCCACTTT.

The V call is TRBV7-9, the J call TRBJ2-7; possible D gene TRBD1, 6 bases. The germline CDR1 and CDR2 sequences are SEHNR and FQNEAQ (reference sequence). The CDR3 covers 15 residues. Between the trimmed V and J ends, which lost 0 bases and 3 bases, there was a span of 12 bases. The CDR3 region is CASSLAGRGSYEQYF. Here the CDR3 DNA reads TGTGCCAGCAGCTTAGCAGGAAGGGGGAGCTACGAGCAGTACTTC. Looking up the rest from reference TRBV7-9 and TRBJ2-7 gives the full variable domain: DTGVSQNPRHKITKRGQNVTFRCDPISEHNRLYWYRQTLGQGPEFLTYFQNEAQLEKSRLLSDRFSAERPKGSFSTLEIQRTEQGDSAMYLCASSLAGRGSYEQYFGPGTRLTVT.

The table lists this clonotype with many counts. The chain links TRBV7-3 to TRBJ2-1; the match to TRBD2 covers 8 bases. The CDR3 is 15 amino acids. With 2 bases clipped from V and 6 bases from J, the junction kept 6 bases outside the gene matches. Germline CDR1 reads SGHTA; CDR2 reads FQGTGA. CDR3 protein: CASSLGGLVGNEQFF. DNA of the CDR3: TGTGCCAGCAGCTTAGGGGGACTAGTAGGCAATGAGCAGTTCTTC.

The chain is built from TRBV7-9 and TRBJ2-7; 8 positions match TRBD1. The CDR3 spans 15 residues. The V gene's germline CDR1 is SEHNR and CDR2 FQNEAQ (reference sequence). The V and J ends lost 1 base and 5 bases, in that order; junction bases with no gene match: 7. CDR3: CASSLVSQGANEQYF. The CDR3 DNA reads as TGTGCCAGCAGCTTAGTATCCCAGGGGGCAAACGAGCAGTACTTC.

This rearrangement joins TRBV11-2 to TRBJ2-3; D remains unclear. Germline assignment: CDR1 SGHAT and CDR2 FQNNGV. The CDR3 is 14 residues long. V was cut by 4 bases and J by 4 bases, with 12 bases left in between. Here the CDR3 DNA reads TGTGCCAGCAGCTCCCCTGTTGGGGCAGATACGCAGTATTTT. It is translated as CASSSPVGADTQYF.

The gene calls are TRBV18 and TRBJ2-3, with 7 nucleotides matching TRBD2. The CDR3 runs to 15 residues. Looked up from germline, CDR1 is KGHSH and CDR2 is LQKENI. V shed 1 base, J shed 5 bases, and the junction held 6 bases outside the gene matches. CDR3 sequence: CASSPQREVVDTQYF. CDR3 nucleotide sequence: TGTGCCAGCTCACCACAACGGGAGGTGGTAGATACGCAGTATTTT.

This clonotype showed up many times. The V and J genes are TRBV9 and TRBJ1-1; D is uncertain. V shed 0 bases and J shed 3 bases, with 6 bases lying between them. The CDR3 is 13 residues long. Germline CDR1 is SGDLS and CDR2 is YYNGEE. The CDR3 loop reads CASSVDADTEAFF. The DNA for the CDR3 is TGTGCCAGCAGCGTAGATGCTGACACTGAAGCTTTCTTT.

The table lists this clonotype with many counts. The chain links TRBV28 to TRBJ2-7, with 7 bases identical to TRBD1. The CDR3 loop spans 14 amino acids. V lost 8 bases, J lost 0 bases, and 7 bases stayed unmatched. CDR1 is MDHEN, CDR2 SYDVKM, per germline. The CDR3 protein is CASEGAESSYEQYF. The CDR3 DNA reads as TGTGCCAGCGAGGGGGCGGAAAGCTCCTACGAGCAGTACTTC.

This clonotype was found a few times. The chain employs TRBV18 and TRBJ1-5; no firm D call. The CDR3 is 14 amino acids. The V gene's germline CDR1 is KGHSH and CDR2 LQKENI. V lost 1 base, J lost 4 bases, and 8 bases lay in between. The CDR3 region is CASSPLEGNQPQHF. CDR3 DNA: TGTGCCAGCTCACCACTAGAGGGTAATCAGCCCCAGCATTTT.

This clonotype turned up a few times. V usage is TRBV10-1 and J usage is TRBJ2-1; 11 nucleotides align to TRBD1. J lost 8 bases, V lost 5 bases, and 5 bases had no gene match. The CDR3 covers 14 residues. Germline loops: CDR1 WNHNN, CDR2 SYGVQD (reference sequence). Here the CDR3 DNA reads TGCGCCAGCAGTCCGGGACAGGGGGGTCATGAGCAGTTCTTC. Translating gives CASSPGQGGHEQFF.

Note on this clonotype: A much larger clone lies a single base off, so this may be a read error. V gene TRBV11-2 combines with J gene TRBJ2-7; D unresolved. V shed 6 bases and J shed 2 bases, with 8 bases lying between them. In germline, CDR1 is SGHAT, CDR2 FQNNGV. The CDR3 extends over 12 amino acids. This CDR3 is CASRAVTYEQYF. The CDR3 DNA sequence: TGTGCCAGCAGGGCGGTAACCTACGAGCAGTACTTC.

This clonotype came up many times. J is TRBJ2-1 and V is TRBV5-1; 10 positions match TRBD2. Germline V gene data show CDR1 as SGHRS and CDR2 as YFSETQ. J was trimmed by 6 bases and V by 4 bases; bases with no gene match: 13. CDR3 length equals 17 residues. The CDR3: CASSLLLSGGPGNEQFF. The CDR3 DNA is TGCGCCAGCAGCCTCTTACTTAGCGGGGGGCCAGGCAATGAGCAGTTCTTC. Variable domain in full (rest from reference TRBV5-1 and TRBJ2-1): KAGVTQTPRYLIKTRGQQVTLSCSPISGHRSVSWYQQTPGQGLQFLFEYFSETQRNKGNFPGRFSGRQFSNSRSEMNVSTLELGDSALYLCASSLLLSGGPGNEQFFGPGTRLTVL.

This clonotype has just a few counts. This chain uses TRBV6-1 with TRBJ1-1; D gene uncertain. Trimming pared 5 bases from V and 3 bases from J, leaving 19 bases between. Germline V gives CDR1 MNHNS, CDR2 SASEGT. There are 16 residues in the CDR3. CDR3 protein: CASSYQPGRADTEAFF. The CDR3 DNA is TGTGCCAGCAGTTACCAACCAGGCAGAGCCGACACTGAAGCTTTCTTT.

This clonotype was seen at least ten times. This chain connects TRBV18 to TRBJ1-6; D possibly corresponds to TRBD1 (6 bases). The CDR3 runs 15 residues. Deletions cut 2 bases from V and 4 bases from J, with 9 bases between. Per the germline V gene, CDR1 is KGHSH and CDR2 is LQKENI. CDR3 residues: CASSPVGQYNSPLHF. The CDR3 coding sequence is TGTGCCAGCTCACCAGTCGGACAGTATAATTCACCCCTCCACTTT.

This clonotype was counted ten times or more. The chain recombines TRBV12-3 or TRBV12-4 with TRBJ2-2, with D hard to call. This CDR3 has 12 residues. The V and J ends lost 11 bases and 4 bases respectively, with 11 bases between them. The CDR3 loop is CASFMFTGELFF. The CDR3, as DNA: TGTGCCTCCTTTATGTTCACCGGGGAGCTGTTTTTT.

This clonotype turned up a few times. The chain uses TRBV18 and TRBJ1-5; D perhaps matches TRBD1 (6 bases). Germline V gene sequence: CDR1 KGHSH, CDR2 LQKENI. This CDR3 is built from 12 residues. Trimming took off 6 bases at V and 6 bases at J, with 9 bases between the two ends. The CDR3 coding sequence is TGTGCCAGCTCGAAGGGGGTTCAGCCCCAGCATTTT. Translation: CASSKGVQPQHF.

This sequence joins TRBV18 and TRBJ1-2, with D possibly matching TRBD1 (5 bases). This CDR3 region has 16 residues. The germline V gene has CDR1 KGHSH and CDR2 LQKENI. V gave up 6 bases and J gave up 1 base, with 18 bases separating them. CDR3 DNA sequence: TGTGCCAGCTCCCTTTATGAGGGGAGAGTTAACTATGGCTACACCTTC. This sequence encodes CASSLYEGRVNYGYTF.

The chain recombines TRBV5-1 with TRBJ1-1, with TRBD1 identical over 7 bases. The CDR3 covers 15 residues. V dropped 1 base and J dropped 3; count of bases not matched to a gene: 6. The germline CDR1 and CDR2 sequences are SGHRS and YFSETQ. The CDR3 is CASSLTGAKDTEAFF. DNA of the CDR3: TGCGCCAGCAGCTTGACAGGGGCGAAGGACACTGAAGCTTTCTTT.

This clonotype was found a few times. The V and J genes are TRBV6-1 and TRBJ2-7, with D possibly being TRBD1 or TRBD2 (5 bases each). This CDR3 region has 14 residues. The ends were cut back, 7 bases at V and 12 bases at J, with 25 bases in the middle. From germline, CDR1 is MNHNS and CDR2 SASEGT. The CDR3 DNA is TGTGCCAGCACCTACAAAATTGGACGGGACGGCACGTACTTC. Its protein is CASTYKIGRDGTYF.

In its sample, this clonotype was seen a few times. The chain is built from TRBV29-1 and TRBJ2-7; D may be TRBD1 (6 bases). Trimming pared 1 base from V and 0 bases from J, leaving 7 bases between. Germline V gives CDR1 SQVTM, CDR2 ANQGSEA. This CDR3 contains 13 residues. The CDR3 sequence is CSVEGRGSYEQYF. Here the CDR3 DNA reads TGCAGCGTTGAAGGCAGGGGCTCCTACGAGCAGTACTTC.

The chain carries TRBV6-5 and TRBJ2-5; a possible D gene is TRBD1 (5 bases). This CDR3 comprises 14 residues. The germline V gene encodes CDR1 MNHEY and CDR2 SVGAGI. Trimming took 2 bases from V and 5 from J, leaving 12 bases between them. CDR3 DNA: TGTGCCAGCAGTTACAAGACAGCTAAGGAGACCCAGTACTTC. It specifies CASSYKTAKETQYF.

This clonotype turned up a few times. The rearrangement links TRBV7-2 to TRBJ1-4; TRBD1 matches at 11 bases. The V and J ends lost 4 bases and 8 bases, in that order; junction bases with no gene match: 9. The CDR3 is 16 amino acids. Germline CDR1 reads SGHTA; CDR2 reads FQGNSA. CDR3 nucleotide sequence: TGTGCCAGCAGCTCCCAATGGGGACAGGGGGAGGAAAAACTGTTTTTT. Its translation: CASSSQWGQGEEKLFF.

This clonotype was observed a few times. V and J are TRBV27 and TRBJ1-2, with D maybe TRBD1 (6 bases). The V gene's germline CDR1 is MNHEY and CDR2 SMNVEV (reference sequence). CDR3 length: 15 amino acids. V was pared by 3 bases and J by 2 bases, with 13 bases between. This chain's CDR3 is CASSFGGAGNYGYTF. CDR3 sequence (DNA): TGTGCCAGCAGTTTTGGGGGGGCAGGGAACTATGGCTACACCTTC.

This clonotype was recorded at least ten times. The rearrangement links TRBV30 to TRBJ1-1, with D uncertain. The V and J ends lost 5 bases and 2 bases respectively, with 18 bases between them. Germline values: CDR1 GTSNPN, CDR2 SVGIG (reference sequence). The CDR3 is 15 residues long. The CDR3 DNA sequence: TGTGCCTGGGGTCACCTGGGCGTAATTAACACTGAAGCTTTCTTT. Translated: CAWGHLGVINTEAFF.

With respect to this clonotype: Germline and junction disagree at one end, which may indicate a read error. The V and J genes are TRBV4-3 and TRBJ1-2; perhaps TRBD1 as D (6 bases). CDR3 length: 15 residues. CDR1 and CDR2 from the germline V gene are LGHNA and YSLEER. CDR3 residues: CASSQDGGPNYGHTF. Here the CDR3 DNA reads TGCGCCAGCAGCCAAGACGGGGGGCCTAACTATGGCCACACCTTC.

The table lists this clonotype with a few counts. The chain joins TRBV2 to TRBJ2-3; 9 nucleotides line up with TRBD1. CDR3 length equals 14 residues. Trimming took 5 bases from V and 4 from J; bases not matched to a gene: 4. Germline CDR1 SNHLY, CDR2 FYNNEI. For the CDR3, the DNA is TGTGCCAGCAGTAGGACAGGGGTTCCAGATACGCAGTATTTT. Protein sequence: CASSRTGVPDTQYF. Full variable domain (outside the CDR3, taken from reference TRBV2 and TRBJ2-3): EPEVTQTPSHQVTQMGQEVILRCVPISNHLYFYWYRQILGQKVEFLVSFYNNEISEKSEIFDDQFSVERPDGSNFTLKIRSTKLEDSAMYFCASSRTGVPDTQYFGPGTRLTVL.

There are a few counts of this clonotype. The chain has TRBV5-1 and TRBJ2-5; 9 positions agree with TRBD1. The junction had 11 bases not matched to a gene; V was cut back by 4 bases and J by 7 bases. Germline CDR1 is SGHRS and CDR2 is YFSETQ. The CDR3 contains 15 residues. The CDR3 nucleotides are TGCGCCAGCAGCCCCCCGGGACAGGGAAGCGCGACCCAGTACTTC. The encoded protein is CASSPPGQGSATQYF. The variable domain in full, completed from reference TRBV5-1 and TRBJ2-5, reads KAGVTQTPRYLIKTRGQQVTLSCSPISGHRSVSWYQQTPGQGLQFLFEYFSETQRNKGNFPGRFSGRQFSNSRSEMNVSTLELGDSALYLCASSPPGQGSATQYFGPGTRLLVL.

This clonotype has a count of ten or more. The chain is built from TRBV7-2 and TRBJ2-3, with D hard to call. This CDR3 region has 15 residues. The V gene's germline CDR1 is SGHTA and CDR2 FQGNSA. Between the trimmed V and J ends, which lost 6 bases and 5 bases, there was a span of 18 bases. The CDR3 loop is CASRSTGLSGDTQYF. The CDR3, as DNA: TGTGCCAGCAGATCGACCGGCCTGTCGGGAGATACGCAGTATTTT.